This is a list of T cell receptor beta chains from one sample in a study of a mutant IDH1 vaccine in newly diagnosed glioma. Method: immunoSEQ multiplex PCR; TCRdb's copy keeps in-frame clones and lacks some. Among approximately 41,000 clones listed, around 90% were seen once. No antigen has been identified for these receptors. Here the sequenced sample was PBMCs, taken from a glioma patient whose treatment included an IDH1 peptide vaccine. The receptors were sampled from a man aged 45-60 years with glioma. Both conserved end residues are part of each CDR3. The order of the fields is V gene, J gene, D gene, clone size, CDR3 DNA, CDR3 protein. D genes are given only for firm matches. Clone size is not always given. Where it is, it says once, few, many or a class for expanded clones.

V: TRBV30
J: TRBJ1-2
D: NA
size: NA
DNA: TGTGCCTGGAGTGTTACCTCCGGGAAGCACTATGGCTACACCTTC
CDR3: CAWSVTSGKHYGYTF

V: TRBV10-3
J: TRBJ1-2
D: TRBD1
size: NA
DNA: TGTGCCACCCTACCGGGACAGGGGGCGAAGGGCTACACCTTC
CDR3: CATLPGQGAKGYTF

V: TRBV9
J: TRBJ2-5
D: TRBD2
size: NA
DNA: TGTGCCAGCAGCGTAGGGGGGGGACTAGGGAGCGAGACCCAGTACTTC
CDR3: CASSVGGGLGSETQYF

V: TRBV6-1
J: TRBJ2-1
D: NA
size: NA
DNA: TGTGCCAGCAGGACCCCCACAGGGTCCTACAATGAGCAGTTCTTC
CDR3: CASRTPTGSYNEQFF

V: TRBV19
J: TRBJ2-2
D: NA
size: NA
DNA: TGTGCCAGTAGTATAGGGCGTTCGAACACCGGGGAGCTGTTTTTT
CDR3: CASSIGRSNTGELFF

V: TRBV27
J: TRBJ1-4
D: TRBD1
size: NA
DNA: TGTGCCAGCTCAGGGGGGGTCCCTTGGGGTCAAAAACTGTTTTTT
CDR3: CASSGGVPWGQKLFF

V: TRBV12-5
J: TRBJ1-5
D: NA
size: NA
DNA: TGTGCTAGTGGTATGGACAGTAGCAATCAGCCCCAGCATTTT
CDR3: CASGMDSSNQPQHF

V: TRBV5-1
J: TRBJ1-1
D: NA
size: NA
DNA: TGCGCCAGCAGCCCCTTCGAGTTGGGGGAAGCTTTCTTT
CDR3: CASSPFELGEAFF

V: TRBV6-1
J: TRBJ1-1
D: NA
size: NA
DNA: TGTGCCAGCAGTGAATTCGGCAGGGCGACTGAAGCTTTCTTT
CDR3: CASSEFGRATEAFF

V: TRBV2
J: TRBJ2-7
D: TRBD2
size: NA
DNA: TGTGCCAGCAGTGAAGAGCAGACTAGCGGAGATGAGCAGTACTTC
CDR3: CASSEEQTSGDEQYF

V: TRBV19
J: TRBJ1-1
D: NA
size: NA
DNA: TGTGCCAGTAGTAGGCCAGGGAAGGGGGTAACTGAAGCTTTCTTT
CDR3: CASSRPGKGVTEAFF

V: TRBV27
J: TRBJ1-5
D: TRBD1
size: NA
DNA: TGTGCCAGCAGGCTGACAGGGAATCAGCCCCAGCATTTT
CDR3: CASRLTGNQPQHF

V: TRBV28
J: TRBJ2-2
D: TRBD1
size: once
DNA: TGTGCAGGACAGGGAACCACCGGGGAGCTGTTTTTT
CDR3: CAGQGTTGELFF

V: TRBV19
J: TRBJ2-4
D: TRBD1
size: NA
DNA: TGTGCCAGTAGCCCCTTACAGGGGGTGGCCAAAAACATTCAGTACTTC
CDR3: CASSPLQGVAKNIQYF

V: TRBV27
J: TRBJ2-3
D: NA
size: NA
DNA: TGTGCCCCTTCCCCGTCGGGGAGGAGAAGCACAGATACGCAGTATTTT
CDR3: CAPSPSGRRSTDTQYF

V: TRBV2
J: TRBJ2-1
D: NA
size: NA
DNA: TGTGCCAGCAGCGCGACCCCCGACGAGCAGTTCTTC
CDR3: CASSATPDEQFF

V: TRBV28
J: TRBJ1-4
D: NA
size: NA
DNA: TGTGCCAGCAGTTTATTGGGGGGGGATGAAAAACTGTTTTTT
CDR3: CASSLLGGDEKLFF

V: TRBV18
J: TRBJ1-1
D: NA
size: NA
DNA: TGTGCCAGCTCACCAGCGGGGCGGAACACTGAAGCTTTCTTT
CDR3: CASSPAGRNTEAFF

V: TRBV27
J: TRBJ2-4
D: NA
size: NA
DNA: TGTGCCACCTGGACGGGATCTCTAGCCAAAAACATTCAGTACTTC
CDR3: CATWTGSLAKNIQYF

V: TRBV2
J: TRBJ1-2
D: NA
size: NA
DNA: TGTGCCAGCGGGCCGGGGGCAGGCTATGGCTACACCTTC
CDR3: CASGPGAGYGYTF

V: TRBV19
J: TRBJ2-1
D: NA
size: NA
DNA: TGTGCCACCCACAACTACAGGGATGGGCAGTTCTTC
CDR3: CATHNYRDGQFF

V: TRBV28
J: TRBJ2-7
D: TRBD1
size: NA
DNA: TGTGCCAGCAGAGAAAGACAGGGCCTATCCTACGAGCAGTACTTC
CDR3: CASRERQGLSYEQYF

V: TRBV7-2
J: TRBJ1-2
D: NA
size: NA
DNA: TGTGCCAGCAGCTCCGGAAGAGGGAGGGATGGCTACACCTTC
CDR3: CASSSGRGRDGYTF

V: TRBV6-4
J: TRBJ2-7
D: NA
size: NA
DNA: TGTGCCAGCAGTGTTACCCCCGGGAGCTCCTACGAGCAGTACTTC
CDR3: CASSVTPGSSYEQYF

V: TRBV6-4
J: TRBJ1-6
D: NA
size: NA
DNA: TGTGCCAGCAGTGAAGGGACCTTTAATTCACCCCTCCACTTT
CDR3: CASSEGTFNSPLHF

V: TRBV18
J: TRBJ2-7
D: NA
size: NA
DNA: TGTGCCAGCTCACCGGGGACCTCACTCGAGCAGTACTTC
CDR3: CASSPGTSLEQYF

V: TRBV6-1
J: TRBJ1-1
D: NA
size: once
DNA: TGTGCCAGCAGCGGGGACACCGATGAAGCTTTCTTT
CDR3: CASSGDTDEAFF

V: TRBV7-2
J: TRBJ2-4
D: TRBD2
size: NA
DNA: TGTGCCAGCAGCGCCACCGGGACTACGGTCCACATTCAGTACTTC
CDR3: CASSATGTTVHIQYF

V: TRBV27
J: TRBJ2-1
D: NA
size: NA
DNA: TGTGCCAGCAGTTTAGGGGGTAATGAGCAGTTCTTC
CDR3: CASSLGGNEQFF

V: TRBV5-4
J: TRBJ2-7
D: TRBD2
size: NA
DNA: TGTGCCAGCAGCTGGGGACTAGCGGGAGACAACTACGAGCAGTACTTC
CDR3: CASSWGLAGDNYEQYF

V: TRBV21-1
J: TRBJ1-1
D: NA
size: NA
DNA: TGTGCCAGCAGCAAAGGAACAGAGTCTTCGGCCACTGAAGCTTTCTTT
CDR3: CASSKGTESSATEAFF

V: TRBV6-6
J: TRBJ2-7
D: NA
size: NA
DNA: TGTGCCAGCAGAAAGGGGGACTCCTACGAGCAGTACTTC
CDR3: CASRKGDSYEQYF

V: TRBV9
J: TRBJ1-3
D: NA
size: NA
DNA: TGTGCCAGCAGTCCGCCGCTACTCTCTGGAAACACCATATATTTT
CDR3: CASSPPLLSGNTIYF

V: TRBV6-1
J: TRBJ2-2
D: TRBD1
size: NA
DNA: TGTGCCACCAAACCGGGACAGGGGAGGACCGGGGAGCTGTTTTTT
CDR3: CATKPGQGRTGELFF

V: TRBV4-3
J: TRBJ2-7
D: NA
size: NA
DNA: TGCGCCAGCAGCCAAGATATTGGGGGTTGGGACTACGAGCAGTACTTC
CDR3: CASSQDIGGWDYEQYF

V: TRBV6-5
J: TRBJ1-2
D: TRBD1
size: NA
DNA: TGTGCCAGCAGTTACGTGGGACAGGCTGTCTATGGCTACACCTTC
CDR3: CASSYVGQAVYGYTF

V: TRBV5-6
J: TRBJ1-2
D: NA
size: NA
DNA: TGTGCCAGCAGCCCTGGGGGGCCTAACTATGGCTACACCTTC
CDR3: CASSPGGPNYGYTF

V: TRBV9
J: TRBJ2-1
D: TRBD2
size: NA
DNA: TGTGCCAGCAGCGGCGGGGGAGCGAGATACAATGAGCAGTTCTTC
CDR3: CASSGGGARYNEQFF

V: TRBV6-5
J: TRBJ2-7
D: NA
size: NA
DNA: TGTGCCATCGGGGGACGACAGGGAAGGGAGCAGTACTTC
CDR3: CAIGGRQGREQYF

V: TRBV14
J: TRBJ2-5
D: NA
size: NA
DNA: TGTGCCAGCAGCCAATCCCTATGGGGTCGTGGTGGGACCCAGTACTTC
CDR3: CASSQSLWGRGGTQYF

V: TRBV19
J: TRBJ2-3
D: NA
size: NA
DNA: TGTGCCAGTAGTATAGGAGGACAGAGGTCAGATACGCAGTATTTT
CDR3: CASSIGGQRSDTQYF

V: TRBV6-4
J: TRBJ2-2
D: NA
size: few
DNA: TGTGCCAGCAGTGATGATAGAAACACCGGGGAGCTGTTTTTT
CDR3: CASSDDRNTGELFF

V: TRBV21-1
J: TRBJ2-2
D: NA
size: NA
DNA: TGTGCCAGCAGTCCCCTAACCGTAGGGGTAGCGGGAGGGGGGACCGGGGAGCTGTTTTTT
CDR3: CASSPLTVGVAGGGTGELFF

V: TRBV7-9
J: TRBJ2-7
D: NA
size: NA
DNA: TGTGCCAGCAGGGAGGGGGCCTACGAGCAGTACTTC
CDR3: CASREGAYEQYF

V: TRBV10-1
J: TRBJ2-7
D: NA
size: NA
DNA: TGCGCCAGCAGTGAGTCGCCGGCGGGCTACGAGCAGTACTTC
CDR3: CASSESPAGYEQYF